This TCR beta chain was identified during a study of siplizumab effects on memory and regulatory T cells. Study-level findings and limits: Unstimulated subsets contained matches for only a minor fraction of alloreactive clones.

Measured with immunoSEQ multiplex PCR; TCRdb has only the in-frame clones, and not every one. In the table there are about 68,000 clones, 93% of which are singletons. As for this clone: Its antigen is unknown.

V shed 0 bases and J shed 1 base, with 19 bases lying between them. The CDR3 totals 19 residues. CDR1 and CDR2 from the germline V gene are SGHKS and YYEKEE (reference sequence). Sequenced sample: CD8+ T cells sorted from blood. The genes are TRBV5-5 and TRBJ1-4; unclear D gene. This TCR derives from a human donor in good health. CDR3 residues: CASSLAAYPATGTNEKLFF. The DNA of the CDR3 is TGTGCCAGCAGCTTGGCCGCTTATCCGGCGACGGGAACTAATGAAAAACTGTTTTTT.